The rows below give T cell receptor beta chains drawn from one sample of a study of blood T cell repertoires in COVID-19. Sequenced by immunoSEQ multiplex PCR; TCRdb stores in-frame clones only, minus some. The sample has more than 11,000 clones, more than 80% seen once. Sequencing was carried out using peripheral blood. The receptor source for this set is a man between 45 and 60 years old with active COVID-19. CDR3s include the opening cysteine and the closing phenylalanine or tryptophan. D genes are given only for firm matches. Not all rows give a size; the values are once, few, many and, for expanded clones, a class.

J gene	V gene	D gene	clone size	CDR3 protein	CDR3 DNA
TRBJ2-2	TRBV28	NA	NA	CASSLNTGELFF	TGTGCCAGCAGCCTCAACACCGGGGAGCTGTTTTTT
TRBJ1-5	TRBV28	NA	NA	CASTLTRVAQPQHF	TGTGCCAGCACCCTGACGCGGGTGGCTCAGCCCCAGCATTTT
TRBJ2-3	TRBV4-1	TRBD2	NA	CASSQVLAGGPDTQYF	TGCGCCAGCAGCCAAGTCCTAGCGGGAGGGCCGGATACGCAGTATTTT
TRBJ2-1	TRBV5-1	NA	NA	CASRIDRNNEQFF	TGCGCCAGCAGGATCGACAGAAACAATGAGCAGTTCTTC
TRBJ2-1	TRBV6-4	TRBD2	once	CASSREGGGNEQFF	TGTGCCAGCAGTCGGGAGGGCGGGGGTAATGAGCAGTTCTTC
TRBJ1-3	TRBV2	TRBD1	NA	CAMTGDSGNTIYF	TGTGCCATGACAGGGGACTCTGGAAACACCATATATTTT
TRBJ2-3	TRBV7-2	TRBD2	NA	CASSLGLANTDTQYF	TGTGCCAGCAGCTTAGGACTAGCGAATACAGATACGCAGTATTTT
TRBJ1-1	TRBV7-9	TRBD1	once	CASSRDRSEAFF	TGTGCCAGCAGCCGGGACAGGTCAGAAGCTTTCTTT
TRBJ2-3	TRBV11-3	TRBD2	NA	CASSTRTSGRLADTQYF	TGTGCCAGCAGCACCCGGACTAGCGGGCGCCTCGCAGATACGCAGTATTTT
TRBJ1-5	TRBV28	NA	NA	CASSSLGLYSNQPQHF	TGTGCCAGCAGTTCATTAGGACTTTATAGCAATCAGCCCCAGCATTTT
TRBJ1-6	TRBV14	TRBD1	once	CASSRDRGYSPLHF	TGTGCCAGCAGCCGAGACAGGGGGTATTCACCCCTCCACTTT
TRBJ1-6	TRBV5-6	NA	NA	CASSLVRDGSSYNSPLHF	TGTGCCAGCAGCTTGGTTCGGGACGGGAGCTCCTATAATTCACCCCTCCACTTT
TRBJ1-2	TRBV19	TRBD1	few	CASSTRDRGNYGYTF	TGTGCCAGTAGTACTCGTGACAGGGGAAACTATGGCTACACCTTC
TRBJ2-7	TRBV3-1/TRBV3-2	TRBD1	once	CASSQETRDRQYEQYF	TGTGCCAGCAGCCAAGAGACCCGGGACAGACAATACGAGCAGTACTTC
TRBJ2-3	TRBV7-2	TRBD2	NA	CASSDRGTSGRADTQYF	TGTGCCAGCAGCGATCGGGGTACTAGCGGGAGGGCAGATACGCAGTATTTT
TRBJ1-1	TRBV28	NA	once	CASSLLGENTEAFF	TGTGCCAGCAGTTTATTAGGGGAGAACACTGAAGCTTTCTTT
TRBJ2-5	TRBV7-6	TRBD2	NA	CASTKSTSGRGETQYF	TGTGCCAGCACCAAATCAACTAGCGGGAGGGGGGAGACCCAGTACTTC
TRBJ2-2	TRBV18	NA	NA	CASSPGSGQTGELFF	TGTGCCAGCTCACCAGGTTCTGGGCAGACCGGGGAGCTGTTTTTT
TRBJ2-2	TRBV6-5	TRBD1	NA	CASPTGGFTGELFF	TGTGCCAGCCCGACAGGGGGCTTTACCGGGGAGCTGTTTTTT
TRBJ1-1	TRBV5-1	NA	NA	CASSGRVNTEAFF	TGCGCCAGCAGCGGCAGGGTGAACACTGAAGCTTTCTTT
TRBJ2-4	TRBV23-1	NA	once	CASSQSSAREGKNIQYF	TGCGCCAGCAGTCAATCCTCCGCCCGGGAAGGCAAAAACATTCAGTACTTC
TRBJ2-5	TRBV7-2	NA	NA	CASSLGGSGEETQYF	TGTGCCAGCAGCTTAGGTGGGTCCGGGGAAGAGACCCAGTACTTC
TRBJ2-2	TRBV5-5	TRBD2	NA	CASRFERETRRNTGELFF	TGTGCCAGCAGGTTTGAGCGGGAGACCCGTAGAAACACCGGGGAGCTGTTTTTT
TRBJ1-2	TRBV7-9	TRBD1	NA	CASSTLQGAFDGYTF	TGTGCCAGCAGCACCCTACAGGGGGCTTTCGATGGCTACACCTTC
TRBJ2-7	TRBV12-3/TRBV12-4	NA	few	CASRQDSYEQYF	TGTGCCAGCAGACAAGACAGTTACGAGCAGTACTTC
TRBJ1-2	TRBV7-2	NA	NA	CASSPQGIGGYTF	TGTGCCAGCAGCCCCCAGGGTATAGGCGGCTACACCTTC
TRBJ1-5	TRBV28	TRBD1	NA	CAIQGGQSNQPQHF	TGTGCCATCCAGGGGGGACAATCCAATCAGCCCCAGCATTTT
TRBJ1-5	TRBV6-2/TRBV6-3	NA	NA	CASSYVANNQPQHF	TGTGCCAGCAGTTACGTCGCTAACAATCAGCCCCAGCATTTT
TRBJ1-5	TRBV4-2	NA	NA	CASSPGQTNQPQHF	TGTGCCAGCAGCCCCGGACAGACCAATCAGCCCCAGCATTTT
TRBJ2-1	TRBV7-7	NA	once	CASSLGTANNEQFF	TGTGCTAGCAGCCTAGGGACTGCCAACAATGAGCAGTTCTTC
TRBJ2-3	TRBV4-3	TRBD2	NA	CASSQEPSGRSDTQYF	TGCGCCAGCAGCCAAGAACCTAGCGGGAGGTCAGATACGCAGTATTTT
TRBJ1-6	TRBV7-2	NA	NA	CASSLINPGYGSPLHF	TGTGCCAGCAGCTTAATAAATCCAGGGTATGGATCACCCCTCCACTTT
TRBJ1-5	TRBV24-1	TRBD1	NA	CATSDGTVNQPQHF	TGTGCCACCAGTGATGGGACAGTTAATCAGCCCCAGCATTTT
TRBJ1-5	TRBV5-4	NA	once	CASSLKGDNQPQHF	TGTGCCAGCAGCTTGAAGGGGGACAATCAGCCCCAGCATTTT
TRBJ2-7	TRBV29-1	NA	NA	CSAATGNGYEQYF	TGCAGCGCTGCGACTGGAAACGGCTACGAGCAGTACTTC
TRBJ2-1	TRBV19	NA	once	CASSTGLARNEQFF	TGTGCCAGTAGTACCGGCCTAGCCCGCAATGAGCAGTTCTTC
TRBJ2-3	TRBV20-1	TRBD2	NA	CSASPGLAGALKDTQYF	TGCAGTGCTAGTCCCGGACTAGCGGGAGCATTGAAAGATACGCAGTATTTT
TRBJ2-1	TRBV11-2	TRBD2	NA	CASSLDRDYYNEQFF	TGTGCCAGCAGCTTAGACCGGGACTACTACAATGAGCAGTTCTTC
TRBJ2-7	TRBV7-9	NA	NA	CASSSEGRQVTGEQYF	TGTGCCAGCAGCTCCGAAGGCCGACAGGTCACGGGGGAGCAGTACTTC
TRBJ2-2	TRBV9	TRBD2	NA	CASSVVAGGSGELFF	TGTGCCAGCAGCGTAGTAGCGGGAGGGTCCGGGGAGCTGTTTTTT
TRBJ1-1	TRBV15	NA	NA	CATSSHKSEAFF	TGTGCCACCAGCAGTCACAAGTCTGAAGCTTTCTTT
TRBJ2-3	TRBV19	NA	NA	CASSIFAADTQYF	TGTGCCAGTAGTATATTCGCGGCAGATACGCAGTATTTT
TRBJ1-2	TRBV7-2	NA	NA	CASSLETTTARGYTF	TGTGCCAGCAGCTTAGAGACGACTACGGCACGTGGCTACACCTTC
TRBJ2-2	TRBV7-6	TRBD1	NA	CASSFPSRTGVAGELFF	TGTGCCAGCAGCTTCCCTTCGAGGACAGGGGTAGCCGGGGAGCTGTTTTTT
TRBJ1-6	TRBV11-1	NA	few	CASTSTGRSPLHF	TGTGCCAGCACCTCGACAGGACGCTCACCCCTCCACTTT
TRBJ1-2	TRBV28	NA	NA	CASSLLNGTPYGYTF	TGTGCCAGCAGTCTCCTTAACGGGACACCCTATGGCTACACCTTC
TRBJ1-6	TRBV19	TRBD1	NA	CASSVDRASSYNSPLHF	TGTGCCAGTAGTGTGGACAGGGCGAGCTCCTATAATTCACCCCTCCACTTT
TRBJ1-4	TRBV21-1	NA	NA	CASSKPRQALLNEKLFF	TGTGCCAGCAGCAAACCTCGGCAGGCCCTCTTAAATGAAAAACTGTTTTTT
TRBJ1-1	TRBV4-3	TRBD1	NA	CASSREGATEAFF	TGCGCCAGCAGCCGAGAGGGGGCAACTGAAGCTTTCTTT
TRBJ1-2	TRBV7-9	NA	NA	CASSLRFGYGYTF	TGTGCCAGCAGCTTAAGGTTCGGGTATGGCTACACCTTC
TRBJ2-7	TRBV4-1	NA	NA	CASSQGKQIHEQYF	TGCGCCAGCAGCCAAGGAAAACAAATCCACGAGCAGTACTTC
TRBJ2-2	TRBV27	TRBD2	NA	CASSFITSGSGSGELFF	TGTGCCAGCAGTTTCATCACTAGCGGGAGTGGGAGCGGGGAGCTGTTTTTT
TRBJ2-5	TRBV7-6	NA	NA	CASSIYTGMGETQYF	TGTGCCAGCAGCATTTATACAGGGATGGGTGAGACCCAGTACTTC
TRBJ2-3	TRBV4-3	NA	NA	CASSQDPRDTQYF	TGCGCCAGCAGCCAAGATCCGAGGGATACGCAGTATTTT
TRBJ1-1	TRBV4-3	TRBD1	NA	CASSHHDRGWTEAFF	TGCGCCAGCAGCCATCACGACAGGGGATGGACTGAAGCTTTCTTT
TRBJ2-2	TRBV2	NA	NA	CASSYSPAGELFF	TGTGCCAGCAGTTACTCACCCGCCGGGGAGCTGTTTTTT
TRBJ2-1	TRBV4-2	TRBD2	NA	CASSQVLLADSYNEQFF	TGTGCCAGCAGCCAAGTGTTACTAGCGGATTCCTACAATGAGCAGTTCTTC